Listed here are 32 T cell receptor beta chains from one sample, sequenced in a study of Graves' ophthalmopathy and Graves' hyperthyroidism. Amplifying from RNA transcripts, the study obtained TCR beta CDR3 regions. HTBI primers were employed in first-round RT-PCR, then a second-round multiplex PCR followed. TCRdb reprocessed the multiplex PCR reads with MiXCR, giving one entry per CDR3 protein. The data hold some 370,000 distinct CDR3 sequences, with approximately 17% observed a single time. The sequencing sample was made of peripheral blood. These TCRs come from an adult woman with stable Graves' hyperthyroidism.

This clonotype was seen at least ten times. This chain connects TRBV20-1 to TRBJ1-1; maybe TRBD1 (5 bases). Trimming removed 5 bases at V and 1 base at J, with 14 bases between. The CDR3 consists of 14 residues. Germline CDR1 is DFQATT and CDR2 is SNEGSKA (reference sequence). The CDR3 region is CSASQGSSNTEAFF. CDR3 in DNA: TGCAGTGCTTCTCAGGGCAGCTCGAACACTGAAGCTTTCTTT.

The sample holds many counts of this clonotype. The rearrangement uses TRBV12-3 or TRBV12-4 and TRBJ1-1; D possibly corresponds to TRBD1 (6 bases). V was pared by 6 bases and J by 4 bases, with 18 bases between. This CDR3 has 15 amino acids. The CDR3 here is CASRSSYRAGTEAFF. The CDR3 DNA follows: TGTGCCAGCAGATCATCCTACAGGGCTGGCACTGAAGCTTTCTTT.

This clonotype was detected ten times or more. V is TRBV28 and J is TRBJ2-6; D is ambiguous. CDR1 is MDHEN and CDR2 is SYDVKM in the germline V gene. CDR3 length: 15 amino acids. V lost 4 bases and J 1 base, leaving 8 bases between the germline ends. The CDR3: CASSYRVSGANVLTF. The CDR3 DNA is TGTGCCAGCAGTTACCGGGTATCTGGGGCCAACGTCCTGACTTTC. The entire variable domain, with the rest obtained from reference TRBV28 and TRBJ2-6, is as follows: DVKVTQSSRYLVKRTGEKVFLECVQDMDHENMFWYRQDPGLGLRLIYFSYDVKMKEKGDIPEGYSVSREKKERFSLILESASTNQTSMYLCASSYRVSGANVLTFGAGSRLTVL.

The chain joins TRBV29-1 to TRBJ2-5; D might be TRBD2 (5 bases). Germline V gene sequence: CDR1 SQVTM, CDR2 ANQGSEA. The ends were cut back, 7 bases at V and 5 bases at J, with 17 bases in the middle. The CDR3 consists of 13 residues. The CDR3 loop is CSGKASSTETQYF. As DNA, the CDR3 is TGCAGCGGAAAGGCTAGCTCTACGGAGACCCAGTACTTC.

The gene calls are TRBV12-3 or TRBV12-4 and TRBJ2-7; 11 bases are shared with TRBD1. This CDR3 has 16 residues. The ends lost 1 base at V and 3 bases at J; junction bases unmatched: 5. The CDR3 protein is CASSLVGQGGFYEQYF. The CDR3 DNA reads TGTGCCAGCAGTTTAGTGGGACAGGGGGGGTTCTACGAGCAGTACTTC.

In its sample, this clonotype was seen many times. The DNA of the CDR3 is TGTGCCAGCAGTCCTCGACAGGGAAGTGGGAGGTACACTGAAGCTTTCTTT. This encodes CASSPRQGSGRYTEAFF. This sequence joins TRBV27 and TRBJ1-1, with 7 bases aligning to TRBD1. With 5 bases clipped from V and 3 bases from J, the junction kept 15 bases outside the gene matches. CDR3 length equals 17 residues. Germline values: CDR1 MNHEY, CDR2 SMNVEV (reference sequence).

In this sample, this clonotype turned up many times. The CDR3 DNA follows: TGTGCCTGGAGTGTGACTAGCGGGCCCCCCTACGAGCAGTACTTC. This codes for CAWSVTSGPPYEQYF. The gene calls are TRBV30 and TRBJ2-7, with TRBD2 matching 10 bases. The CDR3 runs 15 residues. Germline loops: CDR1 GTSNPN, CDR2 SVGIG (reference sequence). Trimming removed 0 bases from V and 2 bases from J; junction bases left unmatched: 4.

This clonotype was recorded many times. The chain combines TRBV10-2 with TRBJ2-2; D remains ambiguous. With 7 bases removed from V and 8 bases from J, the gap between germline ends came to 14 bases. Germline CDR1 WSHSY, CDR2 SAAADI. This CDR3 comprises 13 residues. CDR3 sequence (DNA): TGCGCCAGCATCGACCCGACGGGTGGGGAGCTGTTTTTT. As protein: CASIDPTGGELFF.

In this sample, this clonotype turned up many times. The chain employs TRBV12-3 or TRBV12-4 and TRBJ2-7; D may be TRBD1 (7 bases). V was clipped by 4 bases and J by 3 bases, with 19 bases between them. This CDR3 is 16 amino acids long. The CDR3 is CASSSHRGGTNYEQYF. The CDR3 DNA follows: TGTGCCAGCAGTTCACACAGGGGAGGAACAAACTACGAGCAGTACTTC.

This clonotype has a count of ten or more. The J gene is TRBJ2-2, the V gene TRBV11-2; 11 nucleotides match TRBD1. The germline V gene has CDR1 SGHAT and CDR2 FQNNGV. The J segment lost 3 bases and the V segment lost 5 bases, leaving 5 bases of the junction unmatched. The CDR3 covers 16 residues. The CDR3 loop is CASSPGTGGYTGELFF. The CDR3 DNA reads TGTGCCAGCAGCCCGGGGACAGGGGGGTACACCGGGGAGCTGTTTTTT.

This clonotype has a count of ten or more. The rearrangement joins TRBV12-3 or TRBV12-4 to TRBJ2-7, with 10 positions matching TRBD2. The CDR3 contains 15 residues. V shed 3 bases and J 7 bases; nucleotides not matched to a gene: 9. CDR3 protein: CASSFAASGSGEQYF. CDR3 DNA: TGTGCCAGCAGTTTTGCGGCTAGCGGGAGTGGGGAGCAGTACTTC.

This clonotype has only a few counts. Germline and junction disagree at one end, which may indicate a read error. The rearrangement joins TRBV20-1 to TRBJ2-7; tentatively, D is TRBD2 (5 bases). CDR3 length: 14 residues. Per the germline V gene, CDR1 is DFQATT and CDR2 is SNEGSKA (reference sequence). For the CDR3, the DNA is TGCAGTGCCAGAGGTGGGAGCGTGATCTACGAGCAGTACTTC. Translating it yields CSARGGSVIYEQYF.

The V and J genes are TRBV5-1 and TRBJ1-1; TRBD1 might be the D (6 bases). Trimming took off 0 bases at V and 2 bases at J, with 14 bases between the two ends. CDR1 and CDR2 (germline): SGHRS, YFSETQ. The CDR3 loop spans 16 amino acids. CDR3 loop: CASSLALRTDNTEAFF. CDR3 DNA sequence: TGCGCCAGCAGCTTGGCCCTTCGGACAGATAACACTGAAGCTTTCTTT.

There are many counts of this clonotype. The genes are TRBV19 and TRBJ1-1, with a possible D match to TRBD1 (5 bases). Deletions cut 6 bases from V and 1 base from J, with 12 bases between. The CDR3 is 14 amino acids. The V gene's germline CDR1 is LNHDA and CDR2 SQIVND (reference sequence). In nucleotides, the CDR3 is TGTGCCAGTAGCTCGACAGTAAGGAACACTGAAGCTTTCTTT. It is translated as CASSSTVRNTEAFF. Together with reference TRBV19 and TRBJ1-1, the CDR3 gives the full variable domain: DGGITQSPKYLFRKEGQNVTLSCEQNLNHDAMYWYRQDPGQGLRLIYYSQIVNDFQKGDIAEGYSVSREKKESFPLTVTSAQKNPTAFYLCASSSTVRNTEAFFGQGTRLTVV.

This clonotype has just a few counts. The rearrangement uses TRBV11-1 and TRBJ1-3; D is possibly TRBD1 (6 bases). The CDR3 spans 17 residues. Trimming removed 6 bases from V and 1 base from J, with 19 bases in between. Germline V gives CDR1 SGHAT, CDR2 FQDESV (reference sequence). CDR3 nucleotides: TGTGCCAGCAGGCGCGGGGGCAGGGAGATTTCTGGAAACACCATATATTTT. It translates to CASRRGGREISGNTIYF. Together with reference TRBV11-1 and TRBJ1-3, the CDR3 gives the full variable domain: EAEVAQSPRYKITEKSQAVAFWCDPISGHATLYWYRQILGQGPELLVQFQDESVVDDSQLPKDRFSAERLKGVDSTLKIQPAELGDSAMYLCASRRGGREISGNTIYFGEGSWLTVV.

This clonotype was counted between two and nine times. The CDR3 region has the DNA TGTGCCAGCAGCTTGCAGGGAGGGGCCTATGGCTACACCTTC. It specifies CASSLQGGAYGYTF. The chain couples TRBV3-1 to TRBJ1-2, with D possibly TRBD1 on 5 matching bases. The CDR3 has 14 residues. CDR1 and CDR2 from the germline V gene are LGHDT and YNNKEL (reference sequence). With 5 bases removed from V and 4 bases from J, the gap between germline ends came to 14 bases.

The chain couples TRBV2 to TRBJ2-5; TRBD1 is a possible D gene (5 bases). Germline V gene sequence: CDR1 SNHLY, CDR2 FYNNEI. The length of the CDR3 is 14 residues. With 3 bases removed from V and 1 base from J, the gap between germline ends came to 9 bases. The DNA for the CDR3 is TGTGCCAGCAGTGACGTACAGGTCCAAGAGACCCAGTACTTC. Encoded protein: CASSDVQVQETQYF.

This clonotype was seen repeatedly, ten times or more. CDR3 sequence reads: CATLTASGETQYF. For the CDR3, the DNA is TGTGCCACCCTCACGGCCTCGGGGGAGACCCAGTACTTC. The chain uses TRBV28 and TRBJ2-5, with D possibly being TRBD2 (5 bases). Germline CDR1 reads MDHEN; CDR2 reads SYDVKM. This CDR3 is 13 amino acids long. V lost 10 bases and J 5 bases, leaving 17 bases between the germline ends.

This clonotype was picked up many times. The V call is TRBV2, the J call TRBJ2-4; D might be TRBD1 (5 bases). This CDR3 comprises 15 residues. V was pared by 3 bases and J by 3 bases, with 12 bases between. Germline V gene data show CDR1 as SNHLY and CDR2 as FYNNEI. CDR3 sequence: CASSDKGAGKNIQYF. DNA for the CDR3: TGTGCCAGCAGTGATAAAGGGGCCGGCAAAAACATTCAGTACTTC.

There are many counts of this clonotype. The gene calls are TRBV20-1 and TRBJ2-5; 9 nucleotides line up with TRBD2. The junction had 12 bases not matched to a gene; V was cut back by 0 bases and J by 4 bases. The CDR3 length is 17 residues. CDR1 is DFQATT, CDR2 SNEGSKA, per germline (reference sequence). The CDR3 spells CSARDPWGAGGGETQYF. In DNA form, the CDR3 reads TGCAGTGCTAGAGACCCCTGGGGAGCGGGAGGTGGAGAGACCCAGTACTTC.

The CDR3 DNA sequence: TGTGCCAGCAGTTTAAAGGGGGACCCCTACGAGCAGTACTTC. It yields the protein CASSLKGDPYEQYF. The chain carries TRBV27 and TRBJ2-7, with a weak D call TRBD1 (6 bases). V was clipped by 2 bases and J by 2 bases, with 10 bases between them. The CDR3 runs to 14 residues. CDR1 and CDR2 (germline): MNHEY, SMNVEV (reference sequence).

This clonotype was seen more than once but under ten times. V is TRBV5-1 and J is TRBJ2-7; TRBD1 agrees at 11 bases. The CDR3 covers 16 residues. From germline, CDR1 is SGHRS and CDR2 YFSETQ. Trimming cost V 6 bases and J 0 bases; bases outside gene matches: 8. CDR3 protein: CASTPYGTGGSYEQYF. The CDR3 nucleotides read TGCGCCAGCACCCCATACGGGACAGGGGGCTCCTACGAGCAGTACTTC.

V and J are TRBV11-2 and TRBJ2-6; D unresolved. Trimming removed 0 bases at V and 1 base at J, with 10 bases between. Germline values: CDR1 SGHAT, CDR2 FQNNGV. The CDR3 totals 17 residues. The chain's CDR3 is CASSLDATKSGANVLTF. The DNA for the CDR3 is TGTGCCAGCAGCTTAGATGCCACCAAATCTGGGGCCAACGTCCTGACTTTC.

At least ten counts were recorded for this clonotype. CDR3 residues: CSARTPRTQYF. CDR3 DNA sequence: TGCAGCGCCCGAACCCCGAGGACCCAGTACTTC. This sequence joins TRBV29-1 and TRBJ2-5; D is unclear. The ends were cut back, 7 bases at V and 7 bases at J, with 13 bases in the middle. The CDR3 has 11 amino acids. Germline V gene sequence: CDR1 SQVTM, CDR2 ANQGSEA.

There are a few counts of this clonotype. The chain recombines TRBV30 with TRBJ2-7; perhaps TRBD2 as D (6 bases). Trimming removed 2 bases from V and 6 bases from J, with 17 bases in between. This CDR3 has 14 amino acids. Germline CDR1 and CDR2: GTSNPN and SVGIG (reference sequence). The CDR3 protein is CAWSLRRLEGEQYF. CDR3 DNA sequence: TGTGCCTGGAGTTTGAGGAGACTAGAAGGCGAGCAGTACTTC. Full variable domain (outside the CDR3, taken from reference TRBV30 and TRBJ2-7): SQTIHQWPATLVQPVGSPLSLECTVEGTSNPNLYWYRQAAGRGLQLLFYSVGIGQISSEVPQNLSASRPQDRQFILSSKKLLLSDSGFYLCAWSLRRLEGEQYFGPGTRLTVT.

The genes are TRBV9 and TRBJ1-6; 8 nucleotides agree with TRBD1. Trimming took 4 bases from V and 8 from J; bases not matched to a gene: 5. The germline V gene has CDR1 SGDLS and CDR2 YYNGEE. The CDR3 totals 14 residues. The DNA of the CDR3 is TGTGCCAGCAGCCCCGAGACAGGGGATTCACCCCTCCACTTT. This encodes CASSPETGDSPLHF. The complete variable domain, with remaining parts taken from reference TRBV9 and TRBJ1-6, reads DSGVTQTPKHLITATGQRVTLRCSPRSGDLSVYWYQQSLDQGLQFLIQYYNGEERAKGNILERFSAQQFPDLHSELNLSSLELGDSALYFCASSPETGDSPLHFGNGTRLTVT.

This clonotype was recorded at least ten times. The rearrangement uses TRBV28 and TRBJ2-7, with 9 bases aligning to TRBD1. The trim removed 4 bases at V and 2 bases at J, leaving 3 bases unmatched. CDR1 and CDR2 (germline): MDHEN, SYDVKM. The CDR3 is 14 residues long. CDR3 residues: CASSSRTGAYEQYF. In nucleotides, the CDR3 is TGTGCCAGCAGTTCCCGGACAGGGGCCTACGAGCAGTACTTC.

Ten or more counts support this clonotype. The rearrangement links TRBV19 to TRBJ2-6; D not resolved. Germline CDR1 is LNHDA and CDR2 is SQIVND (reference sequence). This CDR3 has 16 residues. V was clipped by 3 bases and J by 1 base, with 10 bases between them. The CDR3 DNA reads TGTGCCAGTAGTATCTCCGCCGTTTCTGGGGCCAACGTCCTGACTTTC. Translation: CASSISAVSGANVLTF.

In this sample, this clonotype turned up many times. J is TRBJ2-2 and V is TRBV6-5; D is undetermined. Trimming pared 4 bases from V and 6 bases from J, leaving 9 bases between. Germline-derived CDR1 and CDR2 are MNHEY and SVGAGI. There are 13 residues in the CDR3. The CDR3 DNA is TGTGCCAGCAGTTCAAATCTAGCCGGGGAGCTGTTTTTT. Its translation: CASSSNLAGELFF.

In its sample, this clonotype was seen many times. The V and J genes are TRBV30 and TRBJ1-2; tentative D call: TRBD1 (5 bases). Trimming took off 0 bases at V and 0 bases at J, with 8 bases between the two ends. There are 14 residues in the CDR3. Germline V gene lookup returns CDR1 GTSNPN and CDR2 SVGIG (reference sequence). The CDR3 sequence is CAWSVRGANYGYTF. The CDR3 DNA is TGTGCCTGGAGTGTACGAGGGGCTAACTATGGCTACACCTTC.

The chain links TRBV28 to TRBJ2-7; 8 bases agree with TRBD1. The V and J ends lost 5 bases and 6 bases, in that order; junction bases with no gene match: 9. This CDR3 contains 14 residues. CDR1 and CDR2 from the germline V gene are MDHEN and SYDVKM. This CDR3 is CASSDDRGGIEQYV. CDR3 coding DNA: TGTGCCAGCAGTGACGACAGGGGAGGCATCGAGCAGTACGTC.

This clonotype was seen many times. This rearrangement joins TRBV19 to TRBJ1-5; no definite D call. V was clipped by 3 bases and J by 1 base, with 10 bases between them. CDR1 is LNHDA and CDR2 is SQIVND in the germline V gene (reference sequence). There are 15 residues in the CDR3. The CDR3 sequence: CASSMKGHSNQPQHF. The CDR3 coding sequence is TGTGCCAGTAGTATGAAGGGTCACAGCAATCAGCCCCAGCATTTT.